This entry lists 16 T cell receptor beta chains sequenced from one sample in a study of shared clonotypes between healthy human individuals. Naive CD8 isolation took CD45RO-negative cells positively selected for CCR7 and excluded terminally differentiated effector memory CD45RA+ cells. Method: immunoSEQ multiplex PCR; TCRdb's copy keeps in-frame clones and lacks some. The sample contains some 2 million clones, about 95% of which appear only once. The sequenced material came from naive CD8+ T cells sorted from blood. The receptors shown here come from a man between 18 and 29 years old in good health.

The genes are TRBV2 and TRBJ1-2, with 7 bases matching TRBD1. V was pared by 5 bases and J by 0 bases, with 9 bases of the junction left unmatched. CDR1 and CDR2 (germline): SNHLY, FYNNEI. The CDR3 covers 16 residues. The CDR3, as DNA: TGTGCCAGCAGTCACCCGCGGACAGGCCCTAACTATGGCTACACCTTC. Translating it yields CASSHPRTGPNYGYTF.

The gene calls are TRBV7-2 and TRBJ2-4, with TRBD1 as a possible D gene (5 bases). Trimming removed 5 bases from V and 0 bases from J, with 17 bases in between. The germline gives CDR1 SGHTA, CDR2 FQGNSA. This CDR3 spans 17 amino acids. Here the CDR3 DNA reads TGTGCCAGCAGCCCGGACACCCTTCCCCCAGCCAAAAACATTCAGTACTTC. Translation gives CASSPDTLPPAKNIQYF.

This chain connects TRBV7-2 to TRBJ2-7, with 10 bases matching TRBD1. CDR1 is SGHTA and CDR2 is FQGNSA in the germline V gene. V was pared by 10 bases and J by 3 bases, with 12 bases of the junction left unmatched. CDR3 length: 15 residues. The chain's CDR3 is CAIEVGTGADYEQYF. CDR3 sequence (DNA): TGTGCCATTGAGGTTGGGACAGGGGCCGACTACGAGCAGTACTTC.

The CDR3 coding sequence is TGTGCCAGCAGTGAAGAGCCAGCGGGGTTCTACAATGAGCAGTTCTTC. Translated: CASSEEPAGFYNEQFF. The chain is built from TRBV2 and TRBJ2-1, with TRBD2 matching 7 bases. Per the germline V gene, CDR1 is SNHLY and CDR2 is FYNNEI. This CDR3 spans 16 amino acids. V dropped 1 base and J dropped 3; count of bases not matched to a gene: 6.

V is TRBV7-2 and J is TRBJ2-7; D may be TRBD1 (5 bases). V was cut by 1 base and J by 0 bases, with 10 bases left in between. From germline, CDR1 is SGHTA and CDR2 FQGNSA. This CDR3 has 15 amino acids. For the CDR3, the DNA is TGTGCCAGCAGCTTAGTTCCAGGGTACTCCTACGAGCAGTACTTC. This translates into CASSLVPGYSYEQYF.

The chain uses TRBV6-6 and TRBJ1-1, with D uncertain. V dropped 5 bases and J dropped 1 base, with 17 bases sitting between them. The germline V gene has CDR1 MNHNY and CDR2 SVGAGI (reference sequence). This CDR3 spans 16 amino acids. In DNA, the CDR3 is TGTGCCAGCAGTCACTTACTGGTGCGGGAGAACACTGAAGCTTTCTTT. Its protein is CASSHLLVRENTEAFF.

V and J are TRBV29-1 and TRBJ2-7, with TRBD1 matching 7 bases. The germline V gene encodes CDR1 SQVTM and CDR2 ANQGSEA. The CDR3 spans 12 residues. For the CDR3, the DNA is TGCACGGCATTGACAGGGAACTACGAGCAGTACTTC. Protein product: CTALTGNYEQYF.

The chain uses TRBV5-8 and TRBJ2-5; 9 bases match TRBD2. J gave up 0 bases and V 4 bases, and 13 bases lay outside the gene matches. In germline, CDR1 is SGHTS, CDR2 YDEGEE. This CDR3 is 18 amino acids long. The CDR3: CASSPWASGETYQETQYF. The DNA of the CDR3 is TGTGCCAGCAGCCCCTGGGCTAGCGGGGAGACCTACCAAGAGACCCAGTACTTC.

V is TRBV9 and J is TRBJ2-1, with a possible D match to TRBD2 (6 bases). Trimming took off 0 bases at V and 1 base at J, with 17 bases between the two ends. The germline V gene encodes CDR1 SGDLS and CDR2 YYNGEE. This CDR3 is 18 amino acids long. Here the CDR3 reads CASSVGALGRGSYNEQFF. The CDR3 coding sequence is TGTGCCAGCAGCGTAGGAGCTCTCGGGAGAGGTTCCTACAATGAGCAGTTCTTC.

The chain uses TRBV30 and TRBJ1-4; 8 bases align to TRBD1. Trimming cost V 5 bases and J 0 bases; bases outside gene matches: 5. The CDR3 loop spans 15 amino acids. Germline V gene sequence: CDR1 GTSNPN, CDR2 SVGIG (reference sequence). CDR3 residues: CAWAGTGATNEKLFF. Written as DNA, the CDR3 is TGTGCCTGGGCCGGGACAGGAGCAACTAATGAAAAACTGTTTTTT.

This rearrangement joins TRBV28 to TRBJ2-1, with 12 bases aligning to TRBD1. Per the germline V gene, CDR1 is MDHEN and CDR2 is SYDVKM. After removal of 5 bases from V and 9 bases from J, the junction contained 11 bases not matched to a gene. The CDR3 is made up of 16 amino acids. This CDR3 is CASSLTPGQGAREQFF. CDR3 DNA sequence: TGTGCCAGCAGTCTCACACCGGGACAGGGGGCTCGTGAGCAGTTCTTC.

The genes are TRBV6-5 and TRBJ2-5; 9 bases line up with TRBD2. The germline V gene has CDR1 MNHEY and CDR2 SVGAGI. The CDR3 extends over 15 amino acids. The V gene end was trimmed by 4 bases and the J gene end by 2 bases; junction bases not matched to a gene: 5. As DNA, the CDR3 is TGTGCCAGCAGTTGGGCGGGGGGGATGCAAGAGACCCAGTACTTC. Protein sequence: CASSWAGGMQETQYF.

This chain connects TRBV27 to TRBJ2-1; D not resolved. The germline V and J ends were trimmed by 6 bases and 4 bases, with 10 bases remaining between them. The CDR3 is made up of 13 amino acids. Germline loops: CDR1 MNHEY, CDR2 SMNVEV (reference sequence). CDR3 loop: CASRNDAYNEQFF. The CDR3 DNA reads TGTGCCAGCAGAAACGACGCATACAATGAGCAGTTCTTC.

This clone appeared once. The CDR3 loop reads CASSLVGTGSTGELFF. CDR3 sequence (DNA): TGTGCCAGCAGCTTAGTCGGGACAGGGAGTACCGGGGAGCTGTTTTTT. The rearrangement joins TRBV11-2 to TRBJ2-2, with 9 bases matching TRBD1. The CDR3 is 16 amino acids. Germline CDR1 and CDR2: SGHAT and FQNNGV. V shed 1 base and J 5 bases; nucleotides not matched to a gene: 5.

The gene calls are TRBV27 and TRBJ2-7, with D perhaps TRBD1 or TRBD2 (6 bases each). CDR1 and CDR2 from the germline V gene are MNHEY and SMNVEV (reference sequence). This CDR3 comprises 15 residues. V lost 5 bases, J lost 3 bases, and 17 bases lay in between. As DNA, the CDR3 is TGTGCCAGCAGTCCAGGCGCGGGACACCTCTACGAGCAGTACTTC. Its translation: CASSPGAGHLYEQYF.

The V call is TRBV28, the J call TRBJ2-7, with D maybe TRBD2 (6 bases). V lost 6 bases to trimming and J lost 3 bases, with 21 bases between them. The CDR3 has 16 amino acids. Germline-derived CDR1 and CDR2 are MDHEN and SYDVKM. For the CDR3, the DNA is TGTGCCAGCAGACATTCCCCGAAGACGGGACTCTACGAGCAGTACTTC. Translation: CASRHSPKTGLYEQYF.